This paragraph reports one T cell receptor beta chain. Seattle patient enrollment occurred during active infection, with longitudinal follow-up thereafter. As originally analysed: Using reference gene primer amplification, nucleated cell counts were estimated. The method was immunoSEQ multiplex PCR; TCRdb's version includes in-frame clones alone and lacks a portion of them. V and J calls and clone size are as listed in that table; D and trimming were resolved from the DNA. The sample lists roughly 380,000 clones, roughly 89% seen once, with around 3.9% in the top ten. The sample comes from a study of blood T cell repertoires in COVID-19. From germline, CDR1 is LNHDA and CDR2 SQIVND (reference sequence). Trimming removed 6 bases at V and 6 bases at J, with 15 bases between. The CDR3 spans 15 residues.

V usage is TRBV19 and J usage is TRBJ1-6; D not resolved. This sequence originates from a woman aged 55-75 years with COVID-19, enrolled during active disease. Sample: peripheral blood. CDR3 DNA: TGTGCCAGTAGAGACTCCGGGATCATTAATTCACCCCTCCACTTT. Translating it yields CASRDSGIINSPLHF. Combining the CDR3 with reference TRBV19 and TRBJ1-6 gives the whole variable domain DGGITQSPKYLFRKEGQNVTLSCEQNLNHDAMYWYRQDPGQGLRLIYYSQIVNDFQKGDIAEGYSVSREKKESFPLTVTSAQKNPTAFYLCASRDSGIINSPLHFGNGTRLTVT.